This T cell receptor (beta chain) was captured in a study of vaccination and CD4 T cells after COVID-19. Background on the study: Median time from second vaccine dose to sampling was roughly 65 days (14 to 241).

Sequence data for DNA of cultured CD4+ T cells were generated by the Oncomine TCR Beta short-read assay. Genomic DNA extraction was carried out from cultured CD4+ T cells. In TCRdb, the PCR reads were re-called with MiXCR into one record per CDR3 protein. The sample lists fewer than 9,000 distinct CDR3 sequences; about half were seen once. Looked up from germline, CDR1 is MNHNS and CDR2 is SASEGT. The CDR3 runs to 15 residues. J lost 9 bases, V lost 2 bases, and 9 bases had no gene match. In this sample, this clonotype turned up a few times. As yet, its antigen is unknown. Treatment indicated: roughly 10-day PBMC culture with coronavirus spike peptide pools or control peptides (ViraFEST assay). TCRs were sequenced by ViraFEST after antigen-specific T cells had been expanded with peptide pools.

The TCR sequence derives from a human donor who had recovered from COVID-19. The V gene is TRBV6-1, the J gene TRBJ1-5; 8 bases are shared with TRBD1. The sample consisted of CD4+ T cells from blood, cultured in vitro. The CDR3 spells CASSESMAGGWPQHF. The CDR3 DNA sequence: TGTGCCAGCAGTGAAAGCATGGCAGGGGGCTGGCCCCAGCATTTT.